Each of the 29 T cell receptor beta chains below was sequenced from the same sample in a study of tumor-infiltrating lymphocytes in primary liver carcinoma. TCR beta cDNA was made from approximately 500 ng total RNA with a constant-region primer. Amplification in three nested multiplex PCR rounds with slightly modified ARM-PCR gave rise to TCR beta libraries. For 10 cycles apiece, the opening two PCR rounds ran with TRBV1-TRBV30 forward primers and a C-beta reverse primer. One entry per CDR3 protein results from TCRdb running MiXCR on the multiplex PCR reads. The sample holds 100,000 or so distinct CDR3 sequences, more than 60% seen once. Unsorted bulk tissue (roughly 20-34 mg) underwent RNA and DNA co-extraction. Sequencing was carried out using liver tumor tissue from sampling region 5. Subset indicated: tumor region T5, tumor centre. Source of these receptors: an older woman with primary liver carcinoma and hepatitis B virus infection.

This clonotype was seen only once. At one end, the junction sequence differs from germline, possibly due to a read error. The chain links TRBV12-3 or TRBV12-4 to TRBJ2-7; no clear D. This CDR3 has 11 residues. CDR3 bases: TGTGCCAGCACCCCAGATACCGAGCAGTGCTTC. Translation: CASTPDTEQCF.

This clonotype was detected only a few times. This may arise from a read error, as a much more abundant clone is one base away. The chain combines TRBV6-1 with TRBJ1-5, with D possibly matching TRBD1 (5 bases). The CDR3 sequence is 16 residues long. Germline V lookup: CDR1 MNHNS, CDR2 SASEGT. Trimming left V 5 bases short and J 3 bases short, with 17 bases between. CDR3 nucleotide sequence: TGTGCCAGCAGTATTTTGCACACAGGAATCAATCAGCCCCAGCATTTT. Translated: CASSILHTGINQPQHF.

This clonotype occurred many times. This chain links TRBV12-3 or TRBV12-4 with TRBJ1-2, with 9 positions matching TRBD1. Losses at the gene ends were 5 bases for V and 4 bases for J; bases not matched to a gene: 5. There are 14 residues in the CDR3. The CDR3 protein is CASSRDREIYGYTF. The CDR3 coding sequence is TGTGCCAGCAGTCGGGACAGGGAGATCTATGGCTACACCTTC.

The rearrangement links TRBV28 to TRBJ1-1; the D is unclear. The CDR3 sequence is 13 residues long. Germline V lookup: CDR1 MDHEN, CDR2 SYDVKM. V lost 10 bases to trimming and J lost 2 bases, with 14 bases between them. CDR3 bases: TGTGCCATCACCTTAGGCTATAACACTGAAGCTTTCTTT. Its protein product is CAITLGYNTEAFF.

This clonotype was detected ten times or more. V gene TRBV6-1 combines with J gene TRBJ2-5; D not resolved. Looked up from germline, CDR1 is MNHNS and CDR2 is SASEGT. This CDR3 has 18 amino acids. Trimming took 2 bases from V and 5 from J, leaving 24 bases between them. The CDR3 sequence: CASSESAEASQLGETQYF. In DNA form, the CDR3 reads TGTGCCAGCAGTGAATCGGCCGAGGCCAGCCAGCTTGGGGAGACCCAGTACTTC.

This clonotype was recorded at least ten times. The V and J genes are TRBV14 and TRBJ2-7; D might be TRBD2 (6 bases). V was cut by 5 bases and J by 6 bases, with 17 bases left in between. The length of the CDR3 is 14 residues. Germline V lookup: CDR1 SGHDN, CDR2 FVKESK. CDR3 nucleotides: TGTGCCAGCAGCGCCCTCGGGACTCTCGTCGAGCAGTACTTC. Amino acid sequence: CASSALGTLVEQYF.

The CDR3 loop reads CAIRSGAGKPFF. DNA of the CDR3: TGTGCCATCAGGTCGGGGGCCGGGAAGCCGTTTTTT. The gene calls are TRBV10-3 and TRBJ2-2; D may match TRBD1 or TRBD2 (6 bases each). CDR1 and CDR2 from the germline V gene are ENHRY and SYGVKD. The CDR3 contains 12 residues. Trimming took 6 bases from V and 16 from J, leaving 18 bases between them.

J is TRBJ2-7 and V is TRBV19; D not resolved. This CDR3 comprises 12 residues. Germline values: CDR1 LNHDA, CDR2 SQIVND (reference sequence). Trimming pared 6 bases from V and 3 bases from J, leaving 9 bases between. In DNA, the CDR3 is TGTGCCAGTAGCCCCGGAAACTACGAGCAGTACTTC. As protein: CASSPGNYEQYF.

The V and J genes are TRBV11-2 and TRBJ1-1; 9 bases match TRBD1. Trimming cost V 9 bases and J 5 bases; bases outside gene matches: 19. This CDR3 has 17 amino acids. Germline CDR1 is SGHAT and CDR2 is FQNNGV. DNA for the CDR3: TGTGCCAGTAACCCCCAAGGGACAGGGTCGGAACTTACTGAAGCTTTCTTT. Its protein is CASNPQGTGSELTEAFF.

The rearrangement joins TRBV11-2 to TRBJ1-1, with 8 bases lining up with TRBD1. The V gene's germline CDR1 is SGHAT and CDR2 FQNNGV. The V and J ends lost 2 bases and 14 bases, in that order; junction bases with no gene match: 13. This CDR3 comprises 14 residues. The CDR3: CASSLSTYRGRAFF. CDR3 in DNA: TGTGCCAGCAGCTTAAGCACTTACAGGGGGAGAGCCTTCTTT.

The chain combines TRBV14 with TRBJ1-1; D uncertain. V lost 3 bases and J lost 2, with 10 bases in between. CDR1 and CDR2 (germline): SGHDN, FVKESK. This CDR3 has 14 residues. In DNA, the CDR3 is TGTGCCAGCAGCCAGTACGGAATAAACACTGAAGCTTTCTTT. This gives the protein CASSQYGINTEAFF.

The V call is TRBV11-2, the J call TRBJ2-3; 9 bases line up with TRBD2. From germline, CDR1 is SGHAT and CDR2 FQNNGV. This CDR3 has 17 amino acids. V shed 0 bases and J 2 bases; nucleotides not matched to a gene: 6. CDR3 DNA: TGTGCCAGCAGCTTAGATCTTGCTAGCGGGACCACAGATACGCAGTATTTT. It translates to CASSLDLASGTTDTQYF.

The rearrangement joins TRBV11-2 to TRBJ1-1; D remains unclear. The CDR3 has 13 residues. Germline V gene data show CDR1 as SGHAT and CDR2 as FQNNGV. CDR3 sequence: CVGSLERSSEAFF. CDR3 coding DNA: TGTGTCGGCAGCTTAGAGAGGTCTTCCGAAGCTTTCTTT.

This clonotype was detected only a few times. A read error is possible here, since a much larger clone lies one base away. The chain is built from TRBV12-5 and TRBJ1-6; D is uncertain. From germline, CDR1 is LGHNT and CDR2 FRNRAP. CDR3 size: 13 residues. The CDR3 loop reads CVSGLEPDSPLHF. The CDR3 DNA is TGTGTTAGTGGTTTGGAACCCGATTCACCCCTCCACTTT.

The table lists this clonotype with a few counts. Here the CDR3 omits its conserved ending phenylalanine or tryptophan, so a read error is the likely source. The genes are TRBV7-9 and TRBJ2-3, with 12 bases matching TRBD2. This CDR3 has 14 amino acids. Trimming cost V 7 bases and J 5 bases; bases outside gene matches: 4. Germline lookup yields CDR1 SEHNR and CDR2 FQNEAQ (reference sequence). The CDR3 region is CASTLGLAGDTQYL. As DNA, the CDR3 is TGTGCCAGCACCCTGGGACTAGCGGGAGATACGCAGTATCTT.

The chain links TRBV11-2 to TRBJ2-7; the D gene is possibly TRBD2 (7 bases). The CDR3 length is 20 residues. The V and J ends lost 2 bases and 6 bases respectively, with 32 bases between them. Germline V gene data show CDR1 as SGHAT and CDR2 as FQNNGV. CDR3 in amino acids: CASSLTRDITLAALGREQYF. In DNA, the CDR3 is TGTGCCAGCAGCTTAACTAGGGACATAACCCTAGCGGCCCTAGGACGCGAGCAGTACTTC.

This clonotype was counted many times. The V call is TRBV28, the J call TRBJ1-1; D call uncertain. The CDR3 is 12 residues long. The germline V gene encodes CDR1 MDHEN and CDR2 SYDVKM. V gave up 6 bases and J gave up 0 bases, with 5 bases separating them. CDR3: CASRVVNTEAFF. As DNA, the CDR3 is TGTGCCAGCAGGGTGGTGAACACTGAAGCTTTCTTT.

This clonotype was counted only a few times. Just one base apart from a much larger clone, this may be a read error. The genes are TRBV6-5 and TRBJ2-1; 7 bases map to TRBD2. V trimming: 5 bases; J trimming: 3 bases; junction bases outside the gene matches: 7. CDR1 and CDR2 from the germline V gene are MNHEY and SVGAGI. This CDR3 contains 15 residues. CDR3 loop: CASSPTGGGYNEQFF. CDR3 DNA sequence: TGTGCCAGCAGTCCAACTGGCGGGGGCTACAATGAGCAGTTCTTC.

This clonotype was seen just once. The CDR3 DNA follows: TGTGCCAACAGCCCCTGGGGACAGGGGTACACTGAAGCTTTCTTT. The encoded protein is CANSPWGQGYTEAFF. V usage is TRBV28 and J usage is TRBJ1-1; TRBD1 agrees at 10 bases. Trimming took 10 bases from V and 3 from J; bases not matched to a gene: 11. Germline CDR1 is MDHEN and CDR2 is SYDVKM. The CDR3 contains 15 residues.

Comments on this clonotype: This may be a read error: a much more frequent sequence differs by one nucleotide. The CDR3 region is CVSRTPGSPQHF. CDR3 in DNA: TGTGTCAGCAGGACACCCGGGTCGCCCCAGCATTTT. This chain connects TRBV12-3 or TRBV12-4 to TRBJ1-5; possible D gene TRBD1, 5 bases. This CDR3 is built from 12 residues.

This clonotype was seen a single time. A read error may be the cause here, since a much bigger clone is one base away. This chain links TRBV5-1 with TRBJ2-7; D unresolved. The CDR3 consists of 14 residues. Looked up from germline, CDR1 is SGHRS and CDR2 is YFSETQ. CDR3 sequence (DNA): TGCACCAGCAGCTTGGTTGTGAGTTCCTACGAGCAGTACTTC. Encoded protein: CTSSLVVSSYEQYF.

About this clonotype itself: A read error may explain this, as a much larger clone is one base away. The V gene is TRBV28, the J gene TRBJ2-2, with D perhaps TRBD2 (5 bases). CDR3 length equals 12 residues. Germline lookup yields CDR1 MDHEN and CDR2 SYDVKM. The CDR3 nucleotides are TGTGCCAGCACTCGGTCAACCGGGGAGCAGTTTTTT. This encodes CASTRSTGEQFF.

About this clonotype itself: This may stem from a read error, because a much larger clone lies one nucleotide away. This chain joins TRBV28 and TRBJ1-2, with D unresolved. Germline CDR1 is MDHEN and CDR2 is SYDVKM. The CDR3 length is 11 residues. V was cut by 8 bases and J by 10 bases, with 14 bases left in between. The CDR3 sequence: CASGRSDAYTF. The CDR3 nucleotides are TGTGCCAGCGGCCGATCGGATGCCTACACCTTC.

Note on this clonotype: Compared with germline, one end of the junction differs, possibly owing to a read error. The chain uses TRBV6-6 and TRBJ1-5; D ambiguous. Germline-derived CDR1 and CDR2 are MNHNY and SVGAGI (reference sequence). The CDR3 sequence is 15 residues long. CDR3: CTSSRGERGNQPQHF. The DNA for the CDR3 is TGTACCAGCAGCCGTGGAGAGAGGGGCAATCAGCCCCAGCATTTT.

In its sample, this clonotype was seen many times. The V call is TRBV6-1, the J call TRBJ2-7, with D unclear. Germline V gene sequence: CDR1 MNHNS, CDR2 SASEGT. Trimming took 6 bases from V and 0 from J, leaving 12 bases between them. The CDR3 loop spans 14 amino acids. CDR3 region: CASRFYPSSYEQYF. CDR3 nucleotides: TGTGCCAGCAGATTTTACCCCAGCTCCTACGAGCAGTACTTC.

The chain uses TRBV11-2 and TRBJ2-2, with D perhaps given as TRBD1 or TRBD2 (5 bases each). From germline, CDR1 is SGHAT and CDR2 FQNNGV. The V end lost 8 bases, the J end lost 0 bases, and 10 bases lay between the germline ends. The length of the CDR3 is 14 residues. The CDR3 is CASRLGANTGELFF. The CDR3 DNA sequence: TGTGCCAGCCGTTTGGGGGCGAACACCGGGGAGCTGTTTTTT.

With respect to this clonotype: One end of the junction varies from germline; a read error may be responsible. The chain is built from TRBV11-3 and TRBJ2-1; possibly TRBD1 or TRBD2 for D (6 bases each). There are 13 residues in the CDR3. Germline CDR1 is SGHNT and CDR2 is YENEEA. The CDR3 nucleotides are TGTGCCAGCAATGCCGGGGGCTGCAATGAGCAGCTCTTC. Translation gives CASNAGGCNEQLF. Complete variable domain (other parts from reference TRBV11-3 and TRBJ2-1): EAGVVQSPRYKIIEKKQPVAFWCNPISGHNTLYWYLQNLGQGPELLIRYENEEAVDDSQLPKDRFSAERLKGVDSTLKIQPAELGDSAVYLCASNAGGCNEQLFGPGTRLTVL.

This clonotype was counted ten times or more. The rearrangement uses TRBV29-1 and TRBJ2-5; the D gene could be TRBD1 or TRBD2 (5 bases each). The ends were cut back, 7 bases at V and 5 bases at J, with 17 bases in the middle. The CDR3 length is 13 residues. CDR1 and CDR2 from the germline V gene are SQVTM and ANQGSEA. In nucleotides, the CDR3 is TGCAGCGCCGAGGGGCGTGGACGGGAGACCCAGTACTTC. Encoded protein: CSAEGRGRETQYF.

This clonotype was found many times. This sequence joins TRBV7-8 and TRBJ2-7; no clear D gene. The CDR3 is 13 amino acids. Trimming removed 1 base from V and 3 bases from J, with 7 bases in between. Germline V gene sequence: CDR1 SGHVS, CDR2 FQNEAQ. The DNA for the CDR3 is TGTGCCAGCAGCTTAGGCAGGAACTACGAGCAGTACTTC. This encodes CASSLGRNYEQYF.